The sequence of this T cell receptor (beta chain) was determined in a study of blood T cell repertoires in COVID-19. Across the study: Both acute and convalescent COVID-19 samples were obtained from the United States, Italy and Spain. PBMCs, B-cell-depleted T cells, or T cells provided the cDNA or gDNA that made up the material.

Original processing methods: Nucleated cell number was recorded as an estimate derived from reference gene primer amplification. Sequenced by immunoSEQ multiplex PCR; TCRdb stores in-frame clones only, minus some. V, J and clone size derive from that table, while D and trimming were established from the DNA sequence. The table records some 260,000 clones, roughly 84% of them present only once. The length of the CDR3 is 16 residues. The clonotype comes from a woman aged 18-35 years with acute or convalescent COVID-19. This rearrangement joins TRBV21-1 to TRBJ2-2; the table's D call of TRBD1 was not tested on the DNA. TRBV21-1 is marked as a pseudogene. Specimen: peripheral blood. CDR3 sequence reads: CASSKTGQGNTGELFF. The DNA of the CDR3 is TGTGCCAGCAGCAAAACTGGACAGGGAAACACCGGGGAGCTGTTTTTT.